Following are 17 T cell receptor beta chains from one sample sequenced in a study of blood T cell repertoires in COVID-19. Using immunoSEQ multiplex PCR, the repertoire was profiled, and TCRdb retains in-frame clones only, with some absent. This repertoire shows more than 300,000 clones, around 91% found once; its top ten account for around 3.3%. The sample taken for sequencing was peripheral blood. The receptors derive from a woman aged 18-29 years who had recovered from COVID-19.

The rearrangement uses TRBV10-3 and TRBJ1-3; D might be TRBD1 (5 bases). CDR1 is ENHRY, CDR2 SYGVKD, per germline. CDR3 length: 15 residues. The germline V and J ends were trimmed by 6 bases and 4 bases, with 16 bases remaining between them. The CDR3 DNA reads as TGTGCCATCAGATCCGGCCGGACATCAGGAAACACCATATATTTT. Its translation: CAIRSGRTSGNTIYF.

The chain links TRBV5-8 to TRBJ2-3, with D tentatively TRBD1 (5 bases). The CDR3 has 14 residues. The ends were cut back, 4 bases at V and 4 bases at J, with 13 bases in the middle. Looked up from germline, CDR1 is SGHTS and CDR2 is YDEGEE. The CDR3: CASSTPIRADTQYF. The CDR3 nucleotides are TGTGCCAGCAGCACACCAATCAGGGCAGATACGCAGTATTTT.

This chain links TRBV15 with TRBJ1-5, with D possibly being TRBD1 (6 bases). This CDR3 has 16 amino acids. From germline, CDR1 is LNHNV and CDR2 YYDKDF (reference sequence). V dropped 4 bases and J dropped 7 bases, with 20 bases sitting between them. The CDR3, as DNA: TGTGCCACCAGCACCAGAACAGGGCGGCCCAAACAGCCCCAGCATTTT. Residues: CATSTRTGRPKQPQHF.

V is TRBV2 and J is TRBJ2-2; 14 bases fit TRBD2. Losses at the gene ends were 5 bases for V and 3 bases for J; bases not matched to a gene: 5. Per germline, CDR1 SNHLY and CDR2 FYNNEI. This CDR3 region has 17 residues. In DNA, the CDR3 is TGTGCCAGCAGTACCGGGACTAGCGGGAGTGACACCGGGGAGCTGTTTTTT. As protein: CASSTGTSGSDTGELFF.

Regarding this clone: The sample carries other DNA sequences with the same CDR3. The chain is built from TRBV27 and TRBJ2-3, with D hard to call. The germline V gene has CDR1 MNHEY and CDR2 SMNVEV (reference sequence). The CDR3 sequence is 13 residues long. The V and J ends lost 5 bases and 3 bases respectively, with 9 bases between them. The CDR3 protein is CASSLGATDTQYF. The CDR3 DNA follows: TGTGCCAGCAGTCTCGGAGCGACAGATACGCAGTATTTT.

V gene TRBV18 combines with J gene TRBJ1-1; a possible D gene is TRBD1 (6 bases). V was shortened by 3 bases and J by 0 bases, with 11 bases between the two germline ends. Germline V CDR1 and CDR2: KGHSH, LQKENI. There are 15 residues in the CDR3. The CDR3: CASSPSQGMNTEAFF. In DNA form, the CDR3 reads TGTGCCAGCTCACCTTCCCAGGGGATGAACACTGAAGCTTTCTTT.

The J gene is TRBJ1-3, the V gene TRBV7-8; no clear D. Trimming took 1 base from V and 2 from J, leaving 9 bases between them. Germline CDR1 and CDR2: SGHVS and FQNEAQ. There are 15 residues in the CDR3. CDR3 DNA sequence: TGTGCCAGCAGCTTAGGCGCGGGGACTGGAAACACCATATATTTT. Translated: CASSLGAGTGNTIYF.

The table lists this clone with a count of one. The CDR3 coding sequence is TGTGCCAGCAGCTCCTGGACTAGCGGGAGGGCCGAGGCAGATACGCAGTATTTT. The encoded protein is CASSSWTSGRAEADTQYF. The chain is built from TRBV5-6 and TRBJ2-3; 15 bases align to TRBD2. V was pared by 3 bases and J by 4 bases, with 9 bases of the junction left unmatched. Germline V gene sequence: CDR1 SGHDT, CDR2 YYEEEE. The CDR3 extends over 18 amino acids.

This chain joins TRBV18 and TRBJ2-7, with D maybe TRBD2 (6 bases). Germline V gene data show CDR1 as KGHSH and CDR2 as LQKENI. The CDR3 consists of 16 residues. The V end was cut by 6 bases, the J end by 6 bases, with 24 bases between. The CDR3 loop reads CASSLTTKPAEGEQYV. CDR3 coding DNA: TGTGCCAGCTCCCTGACAACCAAGCCGGCGGAGGGCGAGCAGTACGTC.

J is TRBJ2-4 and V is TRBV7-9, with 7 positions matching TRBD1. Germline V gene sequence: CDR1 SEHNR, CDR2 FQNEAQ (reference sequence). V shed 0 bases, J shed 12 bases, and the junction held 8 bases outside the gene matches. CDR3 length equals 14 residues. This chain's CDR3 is CASSLAEGARSQYF. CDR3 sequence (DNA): TGTGCCAGCAGCTTAGCAGAGGGGGCGCGCTCTCAGTACTTC.

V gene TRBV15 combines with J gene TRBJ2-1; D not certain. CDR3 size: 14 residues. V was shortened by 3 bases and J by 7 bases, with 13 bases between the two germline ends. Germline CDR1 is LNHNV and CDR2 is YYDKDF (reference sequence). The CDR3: CATSSRYQKNEQFF. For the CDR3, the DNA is TGTGCCACCAGCAGTCGATATCAGAAAAATGAGCAGTTCTTC.

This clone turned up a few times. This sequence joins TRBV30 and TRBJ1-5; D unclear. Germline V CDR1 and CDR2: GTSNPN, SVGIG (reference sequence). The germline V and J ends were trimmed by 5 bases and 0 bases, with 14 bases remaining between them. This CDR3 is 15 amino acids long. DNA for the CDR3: TGTGCCTGGGCAATCGGAGGATTTAGCAATCAGCCCCAGCATTTT. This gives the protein CAWAIGGFSNQPQHF.

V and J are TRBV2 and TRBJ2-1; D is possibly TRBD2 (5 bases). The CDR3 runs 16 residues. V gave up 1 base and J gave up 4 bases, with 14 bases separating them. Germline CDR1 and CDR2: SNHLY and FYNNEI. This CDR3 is CASSEGRAGPYNEQFF. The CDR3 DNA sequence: TGTGCCAGCAGTGAAGGTCGGGCGGGCCCATACAATGAGCAGTTCTTC.

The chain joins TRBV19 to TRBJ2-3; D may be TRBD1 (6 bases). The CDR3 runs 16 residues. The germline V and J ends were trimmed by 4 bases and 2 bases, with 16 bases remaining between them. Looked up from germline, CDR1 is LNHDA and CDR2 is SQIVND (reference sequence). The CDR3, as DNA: TGTGCCAGTAGTACGACAGGAGCAATATACACAGATACGCAGTATTTT. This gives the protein CASSTTGAIYTDTQYF.

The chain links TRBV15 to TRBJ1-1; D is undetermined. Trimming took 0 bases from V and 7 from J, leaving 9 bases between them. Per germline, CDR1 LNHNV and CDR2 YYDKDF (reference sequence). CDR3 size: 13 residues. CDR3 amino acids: CATSRDLGSEAFF. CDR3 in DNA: TGTGCCACCAGCAGAGATCTGGGGAGTGAAGCTTTCTTT.

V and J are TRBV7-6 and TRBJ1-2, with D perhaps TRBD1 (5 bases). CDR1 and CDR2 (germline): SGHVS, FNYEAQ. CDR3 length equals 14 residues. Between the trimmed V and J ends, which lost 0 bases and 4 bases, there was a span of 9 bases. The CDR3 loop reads CASSLAGGTYGYTF. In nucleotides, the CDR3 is TGTGCCAGCAGCTTAGCGGGGGGGACCTATGGCTACACCTTC.

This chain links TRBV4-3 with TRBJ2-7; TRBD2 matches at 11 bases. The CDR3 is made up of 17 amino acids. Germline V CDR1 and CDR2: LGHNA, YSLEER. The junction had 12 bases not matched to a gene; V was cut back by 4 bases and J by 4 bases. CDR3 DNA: TGCGCCAGCAGCCCCCCGACGGGGGCTAGCGGGAGGTACGAGCAGTACGTC. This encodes CASSPPTGASGRYEQYV.